Listed here are 13 T cell receptor beta chains from one sample, sequenced in a study of CD8+ T cells in alopecia areata. RNA was extracted and reverse transcribed into cDNA as the sequencing template. Generated by immunoSEQ multiplex PCR, the TCRdb table keeps only in-frame clones and is missing some. Of 120,000 or so clones in the sample, 35% to 40% were seen once. Sequencing used CD4+ T cells sorted from blood. Every receptor here comes from a human donor with alopecia areata.

This clone was recorded a few times. The genes are TRBV28 and TRBJ2-4, with D possibly TRBD1 on 5 matching bases. V dropped 5 bases and J dropped 0 bases, with 14 bases sitting between them. This CDR3 region has 16 residues. CDR1 is MDHEN, CDR2 SYDVKM, per germline. CDR3 amino acids: CASSGAGEGAKNIQYF. The CDR3 nucleotides are TGTGCCAGCAGTGGGGCAGGAGAAGGAGCCAAAAACATTCAGTACTTC.

This clone was recorded at least ten times. V is TRBV11-3 and J is TRBJ2-3; tentative D call: TRBD1 (6 bases). The CDR3 extends over 13 amino acids. V was pared by 5 bases and J by 3 bases, with 9 bases between. The V gene's germline CDR1 is SGHNT and CDR2 YENEEA. The CDR3 spells CASSPGQTDTQYF. The CDR3 coding sequence is TGTGCCAGCAGCCCCGGACAGACAGATACGCAGTATTTT.

The rearrangement links TRBV7-8 to TRBJ1-1; D may be TRBD1 (5 bases). Trimming stripped 2 bases from V and 5 bases from J, with 15 bases between. This CDR3 has 15 residues. In germline, CDR1 is SGHVS, CDR2 FQNEAQ. The CDR3 reads CASSLSPAGLTEAFF. CDR3 bases: TGTGCCAGCAGCTTATCACCAGCAGGGTTAACTGAAGCTTTCTTT.

The table lists this clone with a few counts. The gene calls are TRBV30 and TRBJ2-7; weak D call: TRBD2 (6 bases). Germline V lookup: CDR1 GTSNPN, CDR2 SVGIG (reference sequence). The CDR3 is made up of 12 amino acids. V shed 8 bases and J shed 1 base, with 12 bases lying between them. CDR3 sequence reads: CAGGWVSYEQYF. CDR3 sequence (DNA): TGTGCCGGAGGGTGGGTTTCCTACGAGCAGTACTTC. The full variable domain, rest sourced from reference TRBV30 and TRBJ2-7, is SQTIHQWPATLVQPVGSPLSLECTVEGTSNPNLYWYRQAAGRGLQLLFYSVGIGQISSEVPQNLSASRPQDRQFILSSKKLLLSDSGFYLCAGGWVSYEQYFGPGTRLTVT.

V is TRBV29-1 and J is TRBJ2-7; 8 nucleotides align to TRBD1. V was pared by 6 bases and J by 6 bases, with 7 bases of the junction left unmatched. The CDR3 runs to 12 residues. CDR1 and CDR2 from the germline V gene are SQVTM and ANQGSEA. The CDR3 bases are TGCAGCGTCCAACAGGGGGTAGGCGAGCAGTACTTC. Translated: CSVQQGVGEQYF.

The chain employs TRBV18 and TRBJ1-2, with 9 bases aligning to TRBD1. Germline CDR1 is KGHSH and CDR2 is LQKENI. The length of the CDR3 is 15 residues. The junction had 2 bases not matched to a gene; V was cut back by 1 base and J by 2 bases. In DNA, the CDR3 is TGTGCCAGCTCACCACAGGGACAGGGAAACTATGGCTACACCTTC. Translating it yields CASSPQGQGNYGYTF. The full variable domain, rest sourced from reference TRBV18 and TRBJ1-2, is NAGVMQNPRHLVRRRGQEARLRCSPMKGHSHVYWYRQLPEEGLKFMVYLQKENIIDESGMPKERFSAEFPKEGPSILRIQQVVRGDSAAYFCASSPQGQGNYGYTFGSGTRLTVV.

This clone has a handful of counts. This chain uses TRBV29-1 with TRBJ1-1; a possible D gene is TRBD1 (5 bases). The CDR3 extends over 13 amino acids. CDR1 and CDR2 (germline): SQVTM, ANQGSEA. Trimming shortened V by 7 bases and J by 0 bases, and 12 bases separated the two germline ends. The CDR3 bases are TGCAGCGGGACACAGTACATGAACACTGAAGCTTTCTTT. This encodes CSGTQYMNTEAFF. Full variable domain (remainder filled in from reference TRBV29-1 and TRBJ1-1): SAVISQKPSRDICQRGTSLTIQCQVDSQVTMMFWYRQQPGQSLTLIATANQGSEATYESGFVIDKFPISRPNLTFSTLTVSNMSPEDSSIYLCSGTQYMNTEAFFGQGTRLTVV.

This clone was observed a handful of times. The chain combines TRBV29-1 with TRBJ2-3; TRBD2 is a possible D gene (6 bases). CDR3 length equals 13 residues. Trimming stripped 4 bases from V and 3 bases from J, with 11 bases between. Germline CDR1 and CDR2: SQVTM and ANQGSEA. CDR3 DNA: TGCAGCGTTGCTGACCGGGGGACAGATACGCAGTATTTT. Translation gives CSVADRGTDTQYF.

The V call is TRBV6-5, the J call TRBJ1-5, with TRBD1 matching 9 bases. The J segment lost 6 bases and the V segment lost 3 bases, leaving 6 bases of the junction unmatched. This CDR3 contains 15 residues. CDR1 and CDR2 (germline): MNHEY, SVGAGI. CDR3 loop: CASSYTGGAGQPQHF. The DNA for the CDR3 is TGTGCCAGCAGTTATACAGGGGGCGCGGGTCAGCCCCAGCATTTT.

J is TRBJ2-2 and V is TRBV7-3, with D hard to call. V lost 2 bases and J 6 bases, leaving 10 bases between the germline ends. From germline, CDR1 is SGHTA and CDR2 FQGTGA. This CDR3 region has 14 residues. For the CDR3, the DNA is TGTGCCAGCAGCTTATCCAAGACGGCCGGGGAGCTGTTTTTT. Translated: CASSLSKTAGELFF.

This chain links TRBV29-1 with TRBJ2-7; 9 positions match TRBD1. J lost 4 bases, V lost 7 bases, and 8 bases had no gene match. The CDR3 extends over 13 amino acids. Germline lookup yields CDR1 SQVTM and CDR2 ANQGSEA. CDR3 residues: CSAKQGASYEQYF. CDR3 DNA: TGCAGCGCCAAACAGGGGGCCTCGTACGAGCAGTACTTC.

This clone was seen more than once but under ten times. The gene calls are TRBV29-1 and TRBJ2-6, with D tentatively TRBD1 (6 bases). V was pared by 3 bases and J by 1 base, with 10 bases between. Germline-derived CDR1 and CDR2 are SQVTM and ANQGSEA. This CDR3 spans 15 amino acids. This CDR3 reads CSVEYRESGANVLTF. As DNA, the CDR3 is TGCAGCGTTGAGTACAGGGAGTCTGGGGCCAACGTCCTGACTTTC.

Here the CDR3 reads CASSREGRVRGNTGELFF. CDR3 DNA sequence: TGTGCCAGCAGCCGCGAGGGGAGGGTTAGAGGAAACACCGGGGAGCTGTTTTTT. The chain uses TRBV7-3 and TRBJ2-2; 7 bases are shared with TRBD2. The V gene's germline CDR1 is SGHTA and CDR2 FQGTGA. V dropped 5 bases and J dropped 2; count of bases not matched to a gene: 14. The length of the CDR3 is 18 residues.